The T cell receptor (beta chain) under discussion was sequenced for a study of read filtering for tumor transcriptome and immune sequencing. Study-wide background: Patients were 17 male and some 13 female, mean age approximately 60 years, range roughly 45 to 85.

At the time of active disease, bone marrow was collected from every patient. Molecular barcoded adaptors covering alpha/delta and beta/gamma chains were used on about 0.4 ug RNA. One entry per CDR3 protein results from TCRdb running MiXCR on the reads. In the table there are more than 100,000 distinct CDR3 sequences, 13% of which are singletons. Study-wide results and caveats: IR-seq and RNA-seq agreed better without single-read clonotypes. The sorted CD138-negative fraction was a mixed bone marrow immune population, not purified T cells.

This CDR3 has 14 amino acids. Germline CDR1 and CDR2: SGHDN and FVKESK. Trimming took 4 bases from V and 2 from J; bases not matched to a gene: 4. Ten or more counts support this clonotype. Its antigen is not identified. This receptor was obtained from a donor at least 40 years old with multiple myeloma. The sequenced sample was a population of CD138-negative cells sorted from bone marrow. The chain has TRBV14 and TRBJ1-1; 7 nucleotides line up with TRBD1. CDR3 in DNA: TGTGCCAGCAGCCGACAGGGACGTAACACTGAAGCTTTCTTT. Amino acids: CASSRQGRNTEAFF.